A single TCR beta chain is shown here with its context. What it recognizes is unknown. The CDR3 is 13 amino acids. Germline lookup yields CDR1 SGHTA and CDR2 FQGNSA. Between the trimmed V and J ends, which lost 1 base and 5 bases, there was a span of 8 bases. The assay was immunoSEQ multiplex PCR, and TCRdb's table has in-frame clones only and misses some. The data contain fewer than 650,000 clones, about 80% of them singletons. This entry belongs to a study of shared clonotypes between healthy human individuals. Study-level results: It was anticipated that sequencing depth would influence how many clonotypes donors shared.

The study used about 84 million PBMCs per unsorted sample for genomic DNA. The origin of this receptor is a woman aged 35 to 49 in good health. Some clones in this sample may be carry-over from other donors' samples. Sequenced input: PBMCs. The chain has TRBV7-2 and TRBJ2-5; D is unresolved. This chain's CDR3 is CASSLVTFETQYF. The CDR3 bases are TGTGCCAGCAGCTTAGTCACATTTGAGACCCAGTACTTC. Full variable domain (remainder filled in from reference TRBV7-2 and TRBJ2-5): GAGVSQSPSNKVTEKGKDVELRCDPISGHTALYWYRQSLGQGLEFLIYFQGNSAPDKSGLPSDRFSAERTGGSVSTLTIQRTQQEDSAVYLCASSLVTFETQYFGPGTRLLVL.